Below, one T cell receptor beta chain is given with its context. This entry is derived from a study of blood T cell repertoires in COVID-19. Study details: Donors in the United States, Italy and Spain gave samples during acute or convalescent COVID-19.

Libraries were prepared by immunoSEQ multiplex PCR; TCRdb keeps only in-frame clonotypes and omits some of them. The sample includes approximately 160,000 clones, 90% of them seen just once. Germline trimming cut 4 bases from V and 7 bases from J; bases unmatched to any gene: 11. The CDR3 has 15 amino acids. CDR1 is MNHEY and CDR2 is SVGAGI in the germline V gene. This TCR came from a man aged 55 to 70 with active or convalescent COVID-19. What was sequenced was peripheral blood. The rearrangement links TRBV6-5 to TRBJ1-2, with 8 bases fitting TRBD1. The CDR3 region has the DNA TGTGCCAGCAGTTCAGGGACAGGCCGAAGGATTGGCTACACCTTC. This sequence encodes CASSSGTGRRIGYTF.